The 27 T cell receptor beta chains reported below all come from one sample, sequenced in a study of cytomegalovirus exposure and HLA in healthy donors. PCR primers comprised 60 Vbeta and 13 Jbeta primers. The data were produced by immunoSEQ multiplex PCR, yet TCRdb's version contains in-frame clones alone and is incomplete. The sample lists 100,000 or so clones; 70% to 80% were seen once. The sample comprised PBMCs. The receptor set was obtained from a male donor in good health and CMV-seropositive.

The V call is TRBV7-6, the J call TRBJ1-3; 9 bases line up with TRBD1. The CDR3 contains 15 residues. The trim removed 5 bases at V and 2 bases at J, leaving 4 bases unmatched. Germline values: CDR1 SGHVS, CDR2 FNYEAQ. The CDR3 DNA sequence: TGTGCCAGCAGCCCCGGACAGGGGCCTGGAAACACCATATATTTT. This sequence encodes CASSPGQGPGNTIYF.

The chain employs TRBV5-8 and TRBJ2-3; 11 bases fit TRBD2. This CDR3 has 16 amino acids. Trimming cost V 2 bases and J 6 bases; bases outside gene matches: 8. CDR1 and CDR2 from the germline V gene are SGHTS and YDEGEE. The DNA of the CDR3 is TGTGCCAGCAGCTTCCGGACTAGCGGGCAATGGGATACGCAGTATTTT. It specifies CASSFRTSGQWDTQYF.

Note on this clone: The junction shows a germline mismatch at one end, possibly a read error. This chain uses TRBV7-2 with TRBJ2-4; 7 nucleotides line up with TRBD1. CDR1 SGHTA and CDR2 FQGNSA come from the germline V gene. CDR3 size: 16 residues. Written as DNA, the CDR3 is TGTGCCAGCAGCCGAGACAGGGTTGGAGCCAAAAACAGTCAGTACTTC. Translating gives CASSRDRVGAKNSQYF.

V is TRBV6-5 and J is TRBJ2-5, with D maybe TRBD1 (5 bases). Germline assignment: CDR1 MNHEY and CDR2 SVGAGI. The CDR3 has 14 amino acids. V lost 1 base to trimming and J lost 7 bases, with 13 bases between them. CDR3 sequence reads: CASSYLGLGVTQYF. CDR3 sequence (DNA): TGTGCCAGCAGTTACTTAGGCCTAGGGGTGACCCAGTACTTC.

The CDR3 here is CASSATGNRETQYF. CDR3 bases: TGTGCCAGCAGCGCCACAGGAAACAGGGAGACCCAGTACTTC. The chain employs TRBV7-3 and TRBJ2-5, with a weak D call TRBD1 (5 bases). The CDR3 length is 14 residues. Between the trimmed V and J ends, which lost 5 bases and 5 bases, there was a span of 15 bases. CDR1 and CDR2 (germline): SGHTA, FQGTGA.

This clone was detected only a few times. The chain recombines TRBV29-1 with TRBJ2-5, with 9 bases matching TRBD2. The CDR3 runs 13 residues. In germline, CDR1 is SQVTM, CDR2 ANQGSEA. With V trimmed by 5 bases and J by 5 bases, 6 bases remained unmatched. CDR3: CSVLVSGRETQYF. The CDR3 nucleotides read TGCAGCGTTCTGGTGAGCGGGAGGGAGACCCAGTACTTC.

This clone showed up just a few times. The chain recombines TRBV19 with TRBJ1-4, with a weak D call TRBD1 (6 bases). V was clipped by 3 bases and J by 6 bases, with 14 bases between them. The CDR3 is 15 residues long. In germline, CDR1 is LNHDA, CDR2 SQIVND (reference sequence). The chain's CDR3 is CASSILGHRDEKLFF. DNA for the CDR3: TGTGCCAGTAGTATTCTGGGACACCGGGATGAAAAACTGTTTTTT. The variable domain in full, with the rest retrieved from reference TRBV19 and TRBJ1-4, is DGGITQSPKYLFRKEGQNVTLSCEQNLNHDAMYWYRQDPGQGLRLIYYSQIVNDFQKGDIAEGYSVSREKKESFPLTVTSAQKNPTAFYLCASSILGHRDEKLFFGSGTQLSVL.

The rearrangement uses TRBV6-5 and TRBJ1-5; 7 bases are a match to TRBD1. The CDR3 sequence is 15 residues long. The germline CDR1 and CDR2 sequences are MNHEY and SVGAGI. The V gene end was trimmed by 6 bases and the J gene end by 1 base; junction bases not matched to a gene: 6. DNA for the CDR3: TGTGCCAGCAGGGGGGCAGGGGGGAGCAATCAGCCCCAGCATTTT. It specifies CASRGAGGSNQPQHF.

V gene TRBV5-4 combines with J gene TRBJ2-3; 10 bases fit TRBD1. V trimming: 4 bases; J trimming: 4 bases; junction bases outside the gene matches: 6. The CDR3 is 15 amino acids. Per the germline V gene, CDR1 is SGHNT and CDR2 is YYREEE (reference sequence). The CDR3 here is CASSTRQGAADTQYF. The CDR3 nucleotides are TGTGCCAGCAGCACCAGACAGGGGGCGGCAGATACGCAGTATTTT.

Turning to this clone: Germline is not matched at one junction end, which may reflect a read error. The V call is TRBV7-9, the J call TRBJ2-1, with D maybe TRBD1 (5 bases). The CDR3 runs to 12 residues. CDR1 SEHNR and CDR2 FQNEAQ come from the germline V gene (reference sequence). CDR3 in amino acids: CSSSSNRREQFF. CDR3 DNA: TGTTCCAGCAGCTCAAACAGGCGCGAGCAGTTCTTC.

This chain connects TRBV2 to TRBJ2-1; 9 bases are a match to TRBD1. The length of the CDR3 is 15 residues. Germline CDR1 and CDR2: SNHLY and FYNNEI. V lost 5 bases, J lost 7 bases, and 9 bases stayed unmatched. In DNA, the CDR3 is TGTGCCAGCAGTTTCGGACAGGGGCTAAGAAATGAGCAGTTCTTC. It yields the protein CASSFGQGLRNEQFF. Variable domain in full (rest from reference TRBV2 and TRBJ2-1): EPEVTQTPSHQVTQMGQEVILRCVPISNHLYFYWYRQILGQKVEFLVSFYNNEISEKSEIFDDQFSVERPDGSNFTLKIRSTKLEDSAMYFCASSFGQGLRNEQFFGPGTRLTVL.

The CDR3 loop reads CASSLETGGGETQYF. As DNA, the CDR3 is TGCGCCAGCAGCTTGGAGACAGGGGGAGGAGAGACCCAGTACTTC. The chain has TRBV5-1 and TRBJ2-5; 9 bases fit TRBD1. The CDR3 runs to 15 residues. Germline CDR1 SGHRS, CDR2 YFSETQ. Trimming at V came to 0 bases and at J to 4 bases, leaving 4 bases not matched to a gene. Full variable domain (missing parts from reference TRBV5-1 and TRBJ2-5): KAGVTQTPRYLIKTRGQQVTLSCSPISGHRSVSWYQQTPGQGLQFLFEYFSETQRNKGNFPGRFSGRQFSNSRSEMNVSTLELGDSALYLCASSLETGGGETQYFGPGTRLLVL.

This sequence joins TRBV2 and TRBJ1-2, with 9 nucleotides matching TRBD1. In germline, CDR1 is SNHLY, CDR2 FYNNEI. CDR3 length: 15 amino acids. V shed 6 bases and J 2 bases; nucleotides not matched to a gene: 7. This chain's CDR3 is CASRGRGQGNYGYTF. CDR3 DNA: TGTGCCAGCAGGGGAAGGGGACAGGGAAACTATGGCTACACCTTC.

The chain links TRBV7-3 to TRBJ2-1; TRBD2 matches at 7 bases. CDR1 and CDR2 from the germline V gene are SGHTA and FQGTGA. V gave up 0 bases and J gave up 10 bases; unmatched junction bases: 12. The CDR3 extends over 16 amino acids. The CDR3 DNA sequence: TGTGCCAGCAGCTTAACGGGAGGGCCCGGTATGATAGAGCAGTTCTTC. It codes for CASSLTGGPGMIEQFF.

The sample holds a few counts of this clone. The chain combines TRBV7-8 with TRBJ1-2, with TRBD1 matching over 7 bases. This CDR3 has 15 amino acids. V lost 3 bases to trimming and J lost 8 bases; unmatched junction nucleotides: 12. The V gene's germline CDR1 is SGHVS and CDR2 FQNEAQ. The CDR3 DNA reads as TGTGCCAGCAGCTTCGGGACAGTCCCAGGTGAAGGCTACACCTTC. It codes for CASSFGTVPGEGYTF.

Here the CDR3 reads CASSEAGSMLDEAFF. In nucleotides, the CDR3 is TGTGCCAGCAGTGAAGCGGGCAGCATGCTTGATGAAGCTTTCTTT. V gene TRBV2 combines with J gene TRBJ1-1, with unresolved D. Germline V gives CDR1 SNHLY, CDR2 FYNNEI. V was trimmed by 0 bases and J by 7 bases, leaving 15 bases between them. The CDR3 has 15 residues.

The J gene is TRBJ2-3, the V gene TRBV28; 8 bases align to TRBD1. Trimming at V came to 3 bases and at J to 2 bases, leaving 7 bases not matched to a gene. The CDR3 is 16 residues long. The germline gives CDR1 MDHEN, CDR2 SYDVKM. The CDR3 DNA reads TGTGCCAGCAGTTTTCCTGCGACAGGGGCCACAGATACGCAGTATTTT. This gives the protein CASSFPATGATDTQYF.

The rearrangement links TRBV28 to TRBJ2-2; TRBD2 matches 8 bases. V was pared by 6 bases and J by 6 bases, with 15 bases of the junction left unmatched. The CDR3 spans 17 residues. Germline V CDR1 and CDR2: MDHEN, SYDVKM. This CDR3 reads CASSSPPGRAFAGELFF. In nucleotides, the CDR3 is TGTGCCAGCAGCTCCCCCCCCGGGAGGGCCTTCGCCGGGGAGCTGTTTTTT.

The V gene is TRBV7-9, the J gene TRBJ2-2; TRBD1 agrees at 7 bases. The germline gives CDR1 SEHNR, CDR2 FQNEAQ (reference sequence). Trimming cost V 7 bases and J 0 bases; bases outside gene matches: 5. The CDR3 sequence is 15 residues long. The CDR3: CASKRQGANTGELFF. CDR3 DNA sequence: TGTGCCAGCAAAAGACAGGGCGCGAACACCGGGGAGCTGTTTTTT.

The chain couples TRBV30 to TRBJ2-3, with a tentative D call TRBD2 (6 bases). This CDR3 spans 15 amino acids. Germline CDR1 GTSNPN, CDR2 SVGIG (reference sequence). The germline V and J ends were trimmed by 6 bases and 5 bases, with 21 bases remaining between them. The CDR3 here is CACTRGSRRGDTQYF. Here the CDR3 DNA reads TGTGCCTGTACCCGGGGGAGTCGCCGAGGAGATACGCAGTATTTT.

The chain carries TRBV7-3 and TRBJ2-1, with 10 bases identical to TRBD2. V lost 1 base, J lost 6 bases, and 24 bases stayed unmatched. This CDR3 has 22 residues. From germline, CDR1 is SGHTA and CDR2 FQGTGA. The CDR3 here is CASSLRLVQSGRAGSVSNEQFF. The CDR3 region has the DNA TGTGCCAGCAGCTTAAGGCTGGTCCAAAGCGGGAGGGCAGGATCCGTGAGCAATGAGCAGTTCTTC. Full variable domain (outside the CDR3, taken from reference TRBV7-3 and TRBJ2-1): GAGVSQTPSNKVTEKGKYVELRCDPISGHTALYWYRQSLGQGPEFLIYFQGTGAADDSGLPNDRFFAVRPEGSVSTLKIQRTERGDSAVYLCASSLRLVQSGRAGSVSNEQFFGPGTRLTVL.

The J gene is TRBJ1-2, the V gene TRBV4-1; 10 bases match TRBD1. The CDR3 covers 13 residues. The germline V gene encodes CDR1 MGHRA and CDR2 YSYEKL. The V gene end was trimmed by 6 bases and the J gene end by 7 bases; junction bases not matched to a gene: 5. CDR3 protein: CASSFGDRGGYTF. CDR3 nucleotide sequence: TGCGCCAGCAGTTTCGGGGACAGGGGTGGCTACACCTTC.

V usage is TRBV6-1 and J usage is TRBJ1-5; 8 bases map to TRBD1. Germline assignment: CDR1 MNHNS and CDR2 SASEGT. After removal of 3 bases from V and 3 bases from J, the junction contained 1 base not matched to a gene. The CDR3 has 14 residues. The CDR3 DNA reads as TGTGCCAGCAGTGACAGGGGGCCCAATCAGCCCCAGCATTTT. Its translation: CASSDRGPNQPQHF.

The table lists this clone with a few counts. The rearrangement joins TRBV6-6 to TRBJ2-5, with TRBD1 matching 10 bases. The closer fit of TRBJ2-7 to the DNA end suggests the J call may be wrong. Germline lookup yields CDR1 MNHNY and CDR2 SVGAGI (reference sequence). This CDR3 has 15 amino acids. The CDR3 DNA sequence: TGTGCCAGCAGTTACTCGGGACAGGGGTGGAACGAGCAGTACTTC. It codes for CASSYSGQGWNEQYF.

V gene TRBV5-1 combines with J gene TRBJ2-5, with D possibly TRBD2 on 5 matching bases. CDR1 and CDR2 (germline): SGHRS, YFSETQ. V lost 4 bases to trimming and J lost 1 base, with 14 bases between them. This CDR3 comprises 15 residues. In nucleotides, the CDR3 is TGCGCCAGCAGCGGATCCCCCGGGATCCAAGAGACCCAGTACTTC. This gives the protein CASSGSPGIQETQYF.

In regard to this clone: At one of its ends the junction is not consistent with the germline gene, which may arise from a read error. The chain employs TRBV7-9 and TRBJ2-7; maybe TRBD1 (6 bases). Per germline, CDR1 SEHNR and CDR2 FQNEAQ (reference sequence). This CDR3 is built from 13 residues. The CDR3 reads CSSSLGTTYEQYF. The CDR3 DNA reads TGTTCCAGCAGCTTAGGGACAACCTACGAGCAGTACTTC.

The genes are TRBV19 and TRBJ2-5, with a possible D match to TRBD2 (6 bases). The CDR3 is 15 residues long. V gave up 3 bases and J gave up 1 base, with 12 bases separating them. Germline V CDR1 and CDR2: LNHDA, SQIVND (reference sequence). The CDR3 sequence: CASSIGMGLQETQYF. The CDR3 nucleotides read TGTGCCAGTAGTATCGGGATGGGACTCCAAGAGACCCAGTACTTC. The full variable domain, with the rest looked up from reference TRBV19 and TRBJ2-5, is DGGITQSPKYLFRKEGQNVTLSCEQNLNHDAMYWYRQDPGQGLRLIYYSQIVNDFQKGDIAEGYSVSREKKESFPLTVTSAQKNPTAFYLCASSIGMGLQETQYFGPGTRLLVL.